Listed below are T cell receptor beta chains from one sample, sequenced in a study of cytomegalovirus exposure and HLA in healthy donors. TCRdb's table, derived via immunoSEQ multiplex PCR, lists solely in-frame clones and lacks some. Of about 130,000 clones listed, approximately 80% are singletons. The sequenced sample consisted of PBMCs. The receptors were sampled from a girl aged 2-9 years in good health and CMV-seronegative. Each CDR3 is given with its conserved first and last residue. A D gene is named only where the DNA matches it firmly. Size tells how often a clone was seen (once, few, many) or the class of an expanded clone, and some rows leave it out.

abundance: few; j_gene: TRBJ2-1; v_gene: TRBV4-1; d_gene: -; CDR3nt: TGCGCCAGCAGCCAAGAAGCTCTGCATGAGCAGTTCTTC; CDR3aa: CASSQEALHEQFF
abundance: -; j_gene: TRBJ2-7; v_gene: TRBV5-1; d_gene: TRBD1; CDR3nt: TGCGCCAGCAGCTTGGACAGGGGTTACGAGCAGTACTTC; CDR3aa: CASSLDRGYEQYF
abundance: -; j_gene: TRBJ2-7; v_gene: TRBV6-5; d_gene: TRBD2; CDR3nt: TGTGCCAGCAGTTACGCCCGGGAGGGGGCCTACGAGCAGTACTTC; CDR3aa: CASSYAREGAYEQYF
abundance: -; j_gene: TRBJ1-1; v_gene: TRBV5-1; d_gene: -; CDR3nt: TGCGCCAGCAGCTTGGGGGCAGGGTCCACTGAAGCTTTCTTT; CDR3aa: CASSLGAGSTEAFF
abundance: -; j_gene: TRBJ1-1; v_gene: TRBV4-2; d_gene: TRBD1; CDR3nt: TGTGCCAGCAGCCAAGATTGGCCGTACAGGGGAGAGATGAACACTGAAGCTTTCTTT; CDR3aa: CASSQDWPYRGEMNTEAFF
abundance: -; j_gene: TRBJ2-5; v_gene: TRBV19; d_gene: TRBD1; CDR3nt: TGTGCCAGTAGCTCCGGGACAGGGGATGCAGAGACCCAGTACTTC; CDR3aa: CASSSGTGDAETQYF
abundance: -; j_gene: TRBJ1-1; v_gene: TRBV15; d_gene: TRBD1; CDR3nt: TGTGCCACCAGCAGGCGAGCCGGGACAGGGGGCTTTGAAGCTTTCTTT; CDR3aa: CATSRRAGTGGFEAFF
abundance: -; j_gene: TRBJ2-7; v_gene: TRBV27; d_gene: TRBD2; CDR3nt: TGTGCCAGCAGTTCAGTCCTAGCGGGAGGTGGAGAGCAGTACTTC; CDR3aa: CASSSVLAGGGEQYF
abundance: -; j_gene: TRBJ2-5; v_gene: TRBV7-8; d_gene: -; CDR3nt: TGTGCCAGCAGCTTAGCGTCGGCTAGCGCTTCGCCGTACCAAGAGACCCAGTACTTC; CDR3aa: CASSLASASASPYQETQYF
abundance: once; j_gene: TRBJ1-5; v_gene: TRBV7-2; d_gene: -; CDR3nt: TGTGCCAGCAGCTTAAACAGGGCGGGTGTTAGCAATCAGCCCCAGCATTTT; CDR3aa: CASSLNRAGVSNQPQHF
abundance: -; j_gene: TRBJ1-2; v_gene: TRBV28; d_gene: -; CDR3nt: TGTGCCAGCACCCAACTGGACTATGGCTACACCTTC; CDR3aa: CASTQLDYGYTF
abundance: -; j_gene: TRBJ2-1; v_gene: TRBV30; d_gene: -; CDR3nt: TGTGCCTGGTCAGGAAATGAGCAGTTCTTC; CDR3aa: CAWSGNEQFF
abundance: -; j_gene: TRBJ1-4; v_gene: TRBV23-1; d_gene: TRBD1; CDR3nt: TGCGCCAGCAGGCTGAGACAGGGGAGGACCTCGCCAGCAACTAATGAAAAACTGTTTTTT; CDR3aa: CASRLRQGRTSPATNEKLFF
abundance: few; j_gene: TRBJ2-1; v_gene: TRBV4-2; d_gene: TRBD2; CDR3nt: TGTGCCAGCAGCCAAGAAGGAGGGCGGGAGGGCGATGAGCAGTTCTTC; CDR3aa: CASSQEGGREGDEQFF
abundance: once; j_gene: TRBJ2-1; v_gene: TRBV4-3; d_gene: TRBD1; CDR3nt: TGCGCCAGCAGCCCCGGGACAGGGCCTCGGAACAATGAGCAGTTCTTC; CDR3aa: CASSPGTGPRNNEQFF
abundance: -; j_gene: TRBJ2-7; v_gene: TRBV25-1; d_gene: TRBD2; CDR3nt: TGTGCCAGCAGTGAGCCCTCTCCCGGGCGGGAGGCAAGGGTAGGGCAGTACTTC; CDR3aa: CASSEPSPGREARVGQYF
abundance: -; j_gene: TRBJ1-1; v_gene: TRBV11-2; d_gene: -; CDR3nt: TGTGCCAGCAGCTTACACGGGGTGAACACTGAAGCTTTCTTT; CDR3aa: CASSLHGVNTEAFF
abundance: -; j_gene: TRBJ1-2; v_gene: TRBV9; d_gene: TRBD1; CDR3nt: TGTGCCAGCAGCGTAGCGCCGGGACAGGGGATAGTAGACTATGGCTACACCTTC; CDR3aa: CASSVAPGQGIVDYGYTF
abundance: -; j_gene: TRBJ2-2; v_gene: TRBV25-1; d_gene: -; CDR3nt: TGTGCCAGCAGTAGCCCTCCTAGCTCACGAAACACCGGGGAGCTGTTTTTT; CDR3aa: CASSSPPSSRNTGELFF
abundance: -; j_gene: TRBJ2-1; v_gene: TRBV7-9; d_gene: -; CDR3nt: TGTGCCAGCAGCCCGGGTAAGGGGTGGAATGAGCAGTTCTTC; CDR3aa: CASSPGKGWNEQFF
abundance: few; j_gene: TRBJ1-5; v_gene: TRBV25-1; d_gene: -; CDR3nt: TGTGCCAGCAGTGTGACAAGTAGCAATCAGCCCCAGCATTTT; CDR3aa: CASSVTSSNQPQHF
abundance: -; j_gene: TRBJ2-7; v_gene: TRBV27; d_gene: TRBD2; CDR3nt: TGTGCCAGCAGTTTATCCTCCGGGGGGGCCCACGAGCAGTACTTC; CDR3aa: CASSLSSGGAHEQYF
abundance: -; j_gene: TRBJ2-7; v_gene: TRBV4-2; d_gene: TRBD1; CDR3nt: TGTGCCAGCAGCCAAGATATGGCTTCGGAACAGGGGAGCTCCTACGAGCAGTACTTC; CDR3aa: CASSQDMASEQGSSYEQYF
abundance: -; j_gene: TRBJ2-3; v_gene: TRBV7-2; d_gene: TRBD2; CDR3nt: TGTGCCAGCAACTCGTTCAGCGGGAGAGATACGCAGTATTTT; CDR3aa: CASNSFSGRDTQYF
abundance: -; j_gene: TRBJ1-2; v_gene: TRBV5-6; d_gene: TRBD1; CDR3nt: TGTGCCAGCAGCTTTTGGGACAGGGCGGGCTACACCTTC; CDR3aa: CASSFWDRAGYTF
abundance: -; j_gene: TRBJ1-2; v_gene: TRBV4-3; d_gene: TRBD1; CDR3nt: TGCGCCAGCAGCCAAGATCGGCCCCCTAGGGGGCCCAGCCCCCACTATGGCTACACCTTC; CDR3aa: CASSQDRPPRGPSPHYGYTF
abundance: -; j_gene: TRBJ2-1; v_gene: TRBV27; d_gene: -; CDR3nt: TGTGCCAGCAGCCGGGACCGGGACACCTACAATGAGCAGTTCTTC; CDR3aa: CASSRDRDTYNEQFF
abundance: -; j_gene: TRBJ2-1; v_gene: TRBV2; d_gene: -; CDR3nt: TGTGCCAGCAGTGATGGTTTCAGCTACAATGAGCAGTTCTTC; CDR3aa: CASSDGFSYNEQFF
abundance: -; j_gene: TRBJ1-5; v_gene: TRBV18; d_gene: -; CDR3nt: TGTGCCAGCTCACCAAACAGGGACGATCAGCCCCAGCATTTT; CDR3aa: CASSPNRDDQPQHF
abundance: -; j_gene: TRBJ1-2; v_gene: TRBV2; d_gene: -; CDR3nt: TGTGCCGCCCCCGGGGACTATGGCTACACCTTC; CDR3aa: CAAPGDYGYTF
abundance: -; j_gene: TRBJ2-7; v_gene: TRBV4-2; d_gene: TRBD2; CDR3nt: TGTGCCAGCAGCCAAGAACGGCCCGTGAAGGGACTAGCGGGGATATACGAGCAGTACTTC; CDR3aa: CASSQERPVKGLAGIYEQYF
abundance: once; j_gene: TRBJ2-7; v_gene: TRBV7-3; d_gene: TRBD1; CDR3nt: TGTGCCAGCAGCTTATCGGGACAGGGGAGCGAGCAGTACTTC; CDR3aa: CASSLSGQGSEQYF
abundance: many; j_gene: TRBJ2-1; v_gene: TRBV6-5; d_gene: -; CDR3nt: TGTGCCAGCAGTTACGTACGGGAGCTAGACAATGAGCAGTTCTTC; CDR3aa: CASSYVRELDNEQFF
abundance: -; j_gene: TRBJ1-2; v_gene: TRBV27; d_gene: TRBD1; CDR3nt: TGTGCCAGCAGGCGGACAGGGGAGGACTATGGCTACACCTTC; CDR3aa: CASRRTGEDYGYTF
abundance: -; j_gene: TRBJ1-2; v_gene: TRBV30; d_gene: -; CDR3nt: TGTGCCTGGAGCCGAGGGTATGGCTACACCTTC; CDR3aa: CAWSRGYGYTF
abundance: few; j_gene: TRBJ2-7; v_gene: TRBV4-1; d_gene: -; CDR3nt: TGCGCCAGCAGCCAAGAGCAGGGCAGGAAAGAGCAGTACTTC; CDR3aa: CASSQEQGRKEQYF
abundance: -; j_gene: TRBJ2-5; v_gene: TRBV7-2; d_gene: -; CDR3nt: TGTGCCAGCAGCAACCGGGGGACGCAGACCCAGTACTTC; CDR3aa: CASSNRGTQTQYF
abundance: -; j_gene: TRBJ1-1; v_gene: TRBV15; d_gene: TRBD1; CDR3nt: TGTGCCACCAGCAGAGGGGACAGCTCATACACTGAAGCTTTCTTT; CDR3aa: CATSRGDSSYTEAFF
abundance: -; j_gene: TRBJ2-7; v_gene: TRBV7-5; d_gene: -; CDR3nt: TGTGTCAGAAGCGGTCGACAGGCGCCCTCCTACGAGCAGTACTTC; CDR3aa: CVRSGRQAPSYEQYF
abundance: -; j_gene: TRBJ2-5; v_gene: TRBV29-1; d_gene: TRBD1; CDR3nt: TGCAGCGTGAACAGGGGGCTCAGCCAAGAGACCCAGTACTTC; CDR3aa: CSVNRGLSQETQYF
abundance: -; j_gene: TRBJ2-1; v_gene: TRBV21-1; d_gene: -; CDR3nt: TGTGCCAGCAGCAAAGGTGGCCCTAGCGGGACACACAATGAGCAGTTCTTC; CDR3aa: CASSKGGPSGTHNEQFF
abundance: -; j_gene: TRBJ2-7; v_gene: TRBV7-9; d_gene: -; CDR3nt: TGTGCCAGCAACTCAGGGTTCTCCTACGAGCAGTACTTC; CDR3aa: CASNSGFSYEQYF
abundance: -; j_gene: TRBJ2-7; v_gene: TRBV18; d_gene: TRBD1; CDR3nt: TGTGCCAGCTCCTTCGGACAGGGGGTTTTGGGCGAGCAGTACTTC; CDR3aa: CASSFGQGVLGEQYF
abundance: -; j_gene: TRBJ1-4; v_gene: TRBV15; d_gene: -; CDR3nt: TGTGCCACCAGTCCAGGGGAGACAACTAATGAAAAACTGTTTTTT; CDR3aa: CATSPGETTNEKLFF
abundance: -; j_gene: TRBJ1-5; v_gene: TRBV6-4; d_gene: -; CDR3nt: TGTGCCAGCAGTGGAGGCGAGAGCAATCAGCCCCAGCATTTT; CDR3aa: CASSGGESNQPQHF